Each of the 20 T cell receptor beta chains below was sequenced from the same sample in a study of T cell responses to AZD1222 COVID-19 vaccine. TCRdb's table, derived via immunoSEQ multiplex PCR, lists solely in-frame clones and lacks some. The sample includes roughly 130,000 clones, approximately 86% seen only once; the top ten take roughly an eighth. The material sequenced was peripheral blood, taken on day 0 of AZD1222 vaccination. Source of these receptors: an adult in good health.

The chain employs TRBV29-1 and TRBJ2-1; TRBD2 agrees at 11 bases. This CDR3 is 14 amino acids long. Germline V gene sequence: CDR1 SQVTM, CDR2 ANQGSEA. V lost 7 bases and J lost 0; bases outside the gene matches: 2. This CDR3 reads CSATSGSSYNEQFF. CDR3 in DNA: TGCAGCGCCACTAGCGGGAGCTCCTACAATGAGCAGTTCTTC.

The genes are TRBV27 and TRBJ2-7, with D unclear. V lost 6 bases, J lost 1 base, and 13 bases lay in between. Germline CDR1 MNHEY, CDR2 SMNVEV (reference sequence). The CDR3 sequence is 14 residues long. Here the CDR3 DNA reads TGTGCCAGCAGCCCGGTTTTTGCGTCCTACGAGCAGTACTTC. Its protein product is CASSPVFASYEQYF.

This chain uses TRBV6-5 with TRBJ1-3; maybe TRBD1 (5 bases). Germline V CDR1 and CDR2: MNHEY, SVGAGI. This CDR3 contains 16 residues. V was cut by 2 bases and J by 0 bases, with 11 bases left in between. The CDR3 spells CASSYGTGSSGNTIYF. The CDR3 DNA is TGTGCCAGCAGTTACGGCACAGGCTCCTCTGGAAACACCATATATTTT.

The gene calls are TRBV5-1 and TRBJ1-3; D remains unclear. Germline CDR1 and CDR2: SGHRS and YFSETQ. The CDR3 runs to 14 residues. V lost 4 bases, J lost 2 bases, and 10 bases lay in between. DNA of the CDR3: TGCGCCAGCAGCACCGACACCGCTGGAAACACCATATATTTT. Translating it yields CASSTDTAGNTIYF.

The chain employs TRBV19 and TRBJ2-7; perhaps TRBD1 as D (6 bases). V was trimmed by 5 bases and J by 4 bases, leaving 6 bases between them. This CDR3 is 11 amino acids long. Per the germline V gene, CDR1 is LNHDA and CDR2 is SQIVND (reference sequence). Here the CDR3 reads CASSQGYEQYF. Here the CDR3 DNA reads TGTGCCAGTAGTCAGGGGTACGAGCAGTACTTC.

This clone appeared a single time. The rearrangement uses TRBV19 and TRBJ1-2, with 7 bases matching TRBD1. CDR1 and CDR2 from the germline V gene are LNHDA and SQIVND (reference sequence). The junction had 2 bases not matched to a gene; V was cut back by 5 bases and J by 5 bases. This CDR3 comprises 12 residues. CDR3 nucleotide sequence: TGTGCCAGTAGTCCAGGGGGTTATGGCTACACCTTC. It is translated as CASSPGGYGYTF. Using reference TRBV19 and TRBJ1-2 for the parts outside the CDR3, the full variable domain is DGGITQSPKYLFRKEGQNVTLSCEQNLNHDAMYWYRQDPGQGLRLIYYSQIVNDFQKGDIAEGYSVSREKKESFPLTVTSAQKNPTAFYLCASSPGGYGYTFGSGTRLTVV.

J is TRBJ2-7 and V is TRBV5-1, with D perhaps matching TRBD1 (6 bases). CDR3 size: 14 residues. The germline V gene encodes CDR1 SGHRS and CDR2 YFSETQ. The V end lost 4 bases, the J end lost 0 bases, and 11 bases lay between the germline ends. Written as DNA, the CDR3 is TGCGCCAGCAGCCCCGGGACAAACTCCTACGAGCAGTACTTC. Its translation: CASSPGTNSYEQYF.

This chain uses TRBV5-1 with TRBJ1-2; a possible D gene is TRBD1 (6 bases). Germline assignment: CDR1 SGHRS and CDR2 YFSETQ. V was clipped by 4 bases and J by 4 bases, with 14 bases between them. The CDR3 covers 14 residues. The chain's CDR3 is CASSTEGGPYGYTF. CDR3 coding DNA: TGCGCCAGCAGCACCGAAGGGGGTCCCTATGGCTACACCTTC.

This clone has more than one count but fewer than ten. This rearrangement joins TRBV28 to TRBJ1-5, with 7 nucleotides matching TRBD1. Per germline, CDR1 MDHEN and CDR2 SYDVKM. CDR3 length equals 16 residues. The ends lost 4 bases at V and 3 bases at J; junction bases unmatched: 9. The CDR3 region has the DNA TGTGCCAGCAGTTCACACCTACAGGGGTCCAATCAGCCCCAGCATTTT. It specifies CASSSHLQGSNQPQHF.

CDR3 amino acids: CASTSRSNSYGYTF. CDR3 nucleotide sequence: TGCGCCAGCACCTCTCGGAGCAACTCCTATGGCTACACCTTC. The rearrangement uses TRBV5-1 and TRBJ1-2; D remains ambiguous. This CDR3 contains 14 residues. The ends were cut back, 6 bases at V and 4 bases at J, with 16 bases in the middle. Germline V gene sequence: CDR1 SGHRS, CDR2 YFSETQ. The variable domain in full, with the rest retrieved from reference TRBV5-1 and TRBJ1-2, is KAGVTQTPRYLIKTRGQQVTLSCSPISGHRSVSWYQQTPGQGLQFLFEYFSETQRNKGNFPGRFSGRQFSNSRSEMNVSTLELGDSALYLCASTSRSNSYGYTFGSGTRLTVV.

The chain couples TRBV29-1 to TRBJ1-4; TRBD1 agrees at 7 bases. Germline CDR1 SQVTM, CDR2 ANQGSEA. The CDR3 sequence is 16 residues long. J was trimmed by 8 bases and V by 1 base; bases with no gene match: 13. CDR3 in amino acids: CSVEVLQTGMGEKLFF. The CDR3 DNA reads as TGCAGCGTTGAAGTTCTCCAGACAGGGATGGGGGAAAAACTGTTTTTT.

Only one count was recorded for this clone. The chain combines TRBV7-6 with TRBJ1-4, with D possibly matching TRBD1 (5 bases). The CDR3 is 14 amino acids. Germline V gene sequence: CDR1 SGHVS, CDR2 FNYEAQ. V dropped 5 bases and J dropped 7 bases, with 14 bases sitting between them. The CDR3 region is CASSPRDQSEKLFF. The CDR3 DNA is TGTGCCAGCAGCCCCCGGGACCAATCTGAAAAACTGTTTTTT. Filled out from reference TRBV7-6 and TRBJ1-4, the complete variable domain reads GAGVSQSPRYKVTKRGQDVALRCDPISGHVSLYWYRQALGQGPEFLTYFNYEAQQDKSGLPNDRFSAERPEGSISTLTIQRTEQRDSAMYRCASSPRDQSEKLFFGSGTQLSVL.

The rearrangement joins TRBV25-1 to TRBJ2-3; D remains unclear. The germline V gene has CDR1 MGHDK and CDR2 SYGVNS. Trimming took 3 bases from V and 2 from J, leaving 9 bases between them. This CDR3 region has 14 residues. In DNA, the CDR3 is TGTGCCAGCAGTGAGGATGTGTCCACAGATACGCAGTATTTT. Translation: CASSEDVSTDTQYF. The entire variable domain, with the rest obtained from reference TRBV25-1 and TRBJ2-3, is as follows: EADIYQTPRYLVIGTGKKITLECSQTMGHDKMYWYQQDPGMELHLIHYSYGVNSTEKGDLSSESTVSRIRTEHFPLTLESARPSHTSQYLCASSEDVSTDTQYFGPGTRLTVL.

This rearrangement joins TRBV11-1 to TRBJ1-1, with D tentatively TRBD1 (5 bases). This CDR3 comprises 14 residues. V lost 1 base and J 0 bases, leaving 6 bases between the germline ends. The germline V gene has CDR1 SGHAT and CDR2 FQDESV (reference sequence). In DNA form, the CDR3 reads TGTGCCAGCAGCTTAGACAGGCTGAACACTGAAGCTTTCTTT. It specifies CASSLDRLNTEAFF.

The chain employs TRBV4-1 and TRBJ1-1, with D possibly matching TRBD1 (6 bases). Germline CDR1 and CDR2: MGHRA and YSYEKL. The CDR3 extends over 15 amino acids. With 5 bases removed from V and 5 bases from J, the gap between germline ends came to 18 bases. The CDR3 loop is CASSDKTGAGTEAFF. The CDR3 DNA sequence: TGCGCCAGCAGCGATAAAACGGGGGCCGGAACTGAAGCTTTCTTT.

V gene TRBV12-3 or TRBV12-4 combines with J gene TRBJ1-6; no firm D call. With 6 bases removed from V and 10 bases from J, the gap between germline ends came to 13 bases. This CDR3 spans 13 amino acids. The CDR3 DNA follows: TGTGCCAGCAGGGGGTATAGTCTCTCACCCCTCCACTTT. Protein sequence: CASRGYSLSPLHF.

This chain connects TRBV7-3 to TRBJ1-1; 9 bases are shared with TRBD1. Germline loops: CDR1 SGHTA, CDR2 FQGTGA. There are 15 residues in the CDR3. V lost 5 bases and J lost 0; bases outside the gene matches: 4. CDR3 DNA: TGTGCCAGCAGCACGACAGGGGGAGTGAACACTGAAGCTTTCTTT. This sequence encodes CASSTTGGVNTEAFF.

This clone was observed a handful of times. This chain uses TRBV18 with TRBJ2-7; D unresolved. CDR1 is KGHSH, CDR2 LQKENI, per germline. The CDR3 has 12 residues. The V end was cut by 4 bases, the J end by 2 bases, with 6 bases between. Here the CDR3 reads CASSQNPYEQYF. The CDR3 DNA reads TGTGCCAGCTCACAGAACCCCTACGAGCAGTACTTC.

The chain has TRBV5-6 and TRBJ2-7, with 8 bases lining up with TRBD1. The CDR3 has 13 residues. V was clipped by 2 bases and J by 5 bases; unmatched bases: 3. CDR1 is SGHDT and CDR2 is YYEEEE in the germline V gene. The CDR3, as DNA: TGTGCCAGCAGCTTTGGACAGGGCGACGAGCAGTACTTC. Protein sequence: CASSFGQGDEQYF.

The J gene is TRBJ1-5, the V gene TRBV6-1; tentative D call: TRBD1 (6 bases). Looked up from germline, CDR1 is MNHNS and CDR2 is SASEGT. CDR3 length: 16 residues. Trimming stripped 2 bases from V and 5 bases from J, with 16 bases between. CDR3 in amino acids: CASSEFGGAAHQPQHF. The DNA of the CDR3 is TGTGCCAGCAGTGAATTTGGGGGGGCAGCGCATCAGCCCCAGCATTTT.